The 30 T cell receptor beta chains presented below share a single source sample, sequenced in a study of OX40 agonist ivuxolimab in advanced cancers. TCRdb's copy holds only in-frame clones and misses some; the assay was immunoSEQ multiplex PCR. The sample lists 75,000 to 100,000 clones; 70% to 90% were seen once. This sample comprised CD4+ or CD8+ T cells sorted from blood, obtained in a trial of the OX40 agonist ivuxolimab. The receptors derive from an adult with an advanced solid tumor such as melanoma, head and neck, liver or kidney cancer.

The chain has TRBV7-2 and TRBJ1-1; D may be TRBD1 (5 bases). The CDR3 consists of 12 residues. The V end lost 5 bases, the J end lost 11 bases, and 15 bases lay between the germline ends. Germline V CDR1 and CDR2: SGHTA, FQGNSA. The CDR3 region has the DNA TGTGCCAGCAGCCTATCGATCGGGGCTGCTTTCTTT. It yields the protein CASSLSIGAAFF.

The J gene is TRBJ2-1, the V gene TRBV25-1; 11 bases fit TRBD2. V trimming: 7 bases; J trimming: 8 bases; junction bases outside the gene matches: 10. Germline CDR1 reads MGHDK; CDR2 reads SYGVNS. CDR3 length: 15 amino acids. CDR3 sequence (DNA): TGTGCCAGCACAAGACCGACTAGCGGGGACGATGAGCAGTTCTTC. This translates into CASTRPTSGDDEQFF.

The sample holds one count of this clone. The chain uses TRBV29-1 and TRBJ1-4; D uncertain. V was trimmed by 4 bases and J by 7 bases, leaving 10 bases between them. CDR3 size: 12 residues. CDR1 is SQVTM and CDR2 is ANQGSEA in the germline V gene. CDR3 in DNA: TGCAGCGTTGCCATAAACAGTGAAAAACTGTTTTTT. It translates to CSVAINSEKLFF.

The rearrangement joins TRBV7-2 to TRBJ2-3; D is unclear. Per germline, CDR1 SGHTA and CDR2 FQGNSA. With 2 bases removed from V and 0 bases from J, the gap between germline ends came to 9 bases. This CDR3 comprises 15 residues. For the CDR3, the DNA is TGTGCCAGCAGCTTAAGCCGTGGTAGCACAGATACGCAGTATTTT. Residues: CASSLSRGSTDTQYF.

The V and J genes are TRBV10-3 and TRBJ1-2; D not certain. The CDR3 loop spans 14 amino acids. Germline CDR1 is ENHRY and CDR2 is SYGVKD. The V and J ends lost 11 bases and 7 bases respectively, with 23 bases between them. The CDR3 region has the DNA TGTGCCGCCCGCCCGGAGGCTCGGGTAGGTGGCTACACCTTC. This encodes CAARPEARVGGYTF.

The chain employs TRBV5-4 and TRBJ2-6; 8 bases align to TRBD1. V was clipped by 5 bases and J by 4 bases; unmatched bases: 14. This CDR3 comprises 18 residues. Per germline, CDR1 SGHNT and CDR2 YYREEE (reference sequence). CDR3 nucleotide sequence: TGTGCCAGCAGTCTTAACCGGGACAGGATTTCCGGGGCCAACGTCCTGACTTTC. Amino acid sequence: CASSLNRDRISGANVLTF.

The rearrangement links TRBV18 to TRBJ1-1; no clear D. Germline CDR1 is KGHSH and CDR2 is LQKENI. V lost 3 bases and J 1 base, leaving 18 bases between the germline ends. CDR3 size: 17 residues. DNA of the CDR3: TGTGCCAGCTCACCTGAAGTAGGGTCACCGCAGAACACTGAAGCTTTCTTT. The encoded protein is CASSPEVGSPQNTEAFF.

This clone is a singleton in its sample. V and J are TRBV30 and TRBJ2-7; 12 nucleotides agree with TRBD2. CDR1 GTSNPN and CDR2 SVGIG come from the germline V gene (reference sequence). V trimming: 0 bases; J trimming: 4 bases; junction bases outside the gene matches: 4. This CDR3 has 15 amino acids. CDR3 residues: CAWSVQGLAGYEQYF. DNA for the CDR3: TGTGCCTGGAGTGTACAGGGACTAGCGGGTTACGAGCAGTACTTC.

This chain links TRBV19 with TRBJ1-2; 9 nucleotides agree with TRBD1. V was clipped by 3 bases and J by 2 bases; unmatched bases: 4. CDR3 size: 15 residues. Germline V gene lookup returns CDR1 LNHDA and CDR2 SQIVND (reference sequence). The CDR3: CASSISGTGNYGYTF. The CDR3, as DNA: TGTGCCAGTAGTATTTCCGGGACAGGGAACTATGGCTACACCTTC.

This chain links TRBV7-2 with TRBJ2-7, with 11 bases that match TRBD2. Germline V CDR1 and CDR2: SGHTA, FQGNSA. The CDR3 runs 15 residues. V dropped 3 bases and J dropped 3; count of bases not matched to a gene: 4. CDR3 amino acids: CASSLGLAENYEQYF. The CDR3 DNA reads TGTGCCAGCAGCTTGGGACTAGCGGAAAACTACGAGCAGTACTTC.

The V gene is TRBV7-3, the J gene TRBJ1-1; D uncertain. CDR3 size: 15 residues. The ends were cut back, 4 bases at V and 5 bases at J, with 17 bases in the middle. Germline V gene sequence: CDR1 SGHTA, CDR2 FQGTGA. CDR3 sequence reads: CASSSEALRGTEAFF. The CDR3 DNA reads as TGTGCCAGCAGCTCCGAAGCGTTACGAGGGACTGAAGCTTTCTTT. The full variable domain, its missing parts supplied by reference TRBV7-3 and TRBJ1-1, is GAGVSQTPSNKVTEKGKYVELRCDPISGHTALYWYRQSLGQGPEFLIYFQGTGAADDSGLPNDRFFAVRPEGSVSTLKIQRTERGDSAVYLCASSSEALRGTEAFFGQGTRLTVV.

V and J are TRBV6-5 and TRBJ1-2; 7 nucleotides agree with TRBD1. CDR1 and CDR2 from the germline V gene are MNHEY and SVGAGI. The CDR3 has 14 amino acids. Trimming removed 2 bases from V and 5 bases from J; junction bases left unmatched: 5. The CDR3 coding sequence is TGTGCCAGCAGTTACGGGGGACAGCTTTATGGCTACACCTTC. Its protein is CASSYGGQLYGYTF.

The genes are TRBV29-1 and TRBJ2-3; maybe TRBD2 (5 bases). CDR1 is SQVTM and CDR2 is ANQGSEA in the germline V gene. This CDR3 region has 13 residues. The V end lost 4 bases, the J end lost 2 bases, and 10 bases lay between the germline ends. DNA of the CDR3: TGCAGCGTTGCTACGGGGAACACAGATACGCAGTATTTT. It encodes CSVATGNTDTQYF.

The rearrangement joins TRBV19 to TRBJ2-5, with D uncertain. The V gene lost 7 bases and the J gene lost 2 bases, with 14 bases spanning the gap. CDR1 LNHDA and CDR2 SQIVND come from the germline V gene (reference sequence). This CDR3 has 14 residues. The DNA of the CDR3 is TGTGCCAGTAACATGGCGATCAGGCAAGAGACCCAGTACTTC. It codes for CASNMAIRQETQYF.

V is TRBV19 and J is TRBJ1-1, with D possibly TRBD1 on 5 matching bases. Trimming shortened V by 5 bases and J by 0 bases, and 7 bases separated the two germline ends. Germline CDR1 reads LNHDA; CDR2 reads SQIVND (reference sequence). The CDR3 runs to 13 residues. The CDR3 region is CASSWDLNTEAFF. CDR3 coding DNA: TGTGCCAGTAGTTGGGACTTGAACACTGAAGCTTTCTTT.

CDR3 amino acids: CASSSRDTLSPLHF. DNA of the CDR3: TGTGCCAGCAGCTCGCGGGACACTCTTTCACCCCTCCACTTT. The chain links TRBV5-6 to TRBJ1-6, with D possibly TRBD1 on 6 matching bases. CDR1 is SGHDT and CDR2 is YYEEEE in the germline V gene. Trimming took 3 bases from V and 9 from J, leaving 13 bases between them. The CDR3 totals 14 residues.

The chain combines TRBV5-4 with TRBJ1-1; maybe TRBD1 (5 bases). V lost 3 bases to trimming and J lost 0 bases, with 18 bases between them. CDR3 length: 17 amino acids. In germline, CDR1 is SGHNT, CDR2 YYREEE (reference sequence). CDR3 sequence: CASSSDPLTDLNTEAFF. CDR3 bases: TGTGCCAGCAGCTCCGACCCATTGACAGACCTGAACACTGAAGCTTTCTTT.

The chain uses TRBV29-1 and TRBJ2-3, with D tentatively TRBD2 (7 bases). Germline V gives CDR1 SQVTM, CDR2 ANQGSEA. The CDR3 has 13 amino acids. The CDR3 here is CRQEGGNTDTQYF. The DNA for the CDR3 is TGCAGGCAAGAGGGGGGGAACACAGATACGCAGTATTTT.

The rearrangement joins TRBV7-9 to TRBJ1-4; no clear D. The V end was cut by 5 bases, the J end by 1 base, with 8 bases between. The CDR3 covers 14 residues. Per the germline V gene, CDR1 is SEHNR and CDR2 is FQNEAQ (reference sequence). As DNA, the CDR3 is TGTGCCAGCAGCCCACGGGGAACTAATGAAAAACTGTTTTTT. Its protein product is CASSPRGTNEKLFF.

This rearrangement joins TRBV7-3 to TRBJ2-7; D possibly corresponds to TRBD1 (5 bases). Germline V lookup: CDR1 SGHTA, CDR2 FQGTGA. V was pared by 5 bases and J by 6 bases, with 14 bases between. The CDR3 length is 13 residues. The CDR3 DNA is TGTGCCAGCAGCCCCGTGGCAGGGATCGAGCAGTACTTC. This encodes CASSPVAGIEQYF.

The rearrangement links TRBV2 to TRBJ1-4; D remains unclear. CDR1 is SNHLY, CDR2 FYNNEI, per germline. V lost 9 bases to trimming and J lost 2 bases, with 4 bases between them. The CDR3 is 11 amino acids. The CDR3 bases are TGTGCCAGTACCACTAATGAAAAACTGTTTTTT. Residues: CASTTNEKLFF.

The chain uses TRBV9 and TRBJ2-6; D assignment may be TRBD1 or TRBD2 (5 bases each). CDR3 length: 15 residues. Germline values: CDR1 SGDLS, CDR2 YYNGEE. The ends were cut back, 4 bases at V and 3 bases at J, with 11 bases in the middle. The CDR3 DNA is TGTGCCAGCAGCCGAGGGGTGATTGGGGCCAACGTCCTGACTTTC. As protein: CASSRGVIGANVLTF.

The chain has TRBV6-5 and TRBJ2-7, with 8 positions matching TRBD1. V shed 6 bases and J 0 bases; nucleotides not matched to a gene: 4. CDR3 length equals 14 residues. Looked up from germline, CDR1 is MNHEY and CDR2 is SVGAGI. The CDR3 DNA reads as TGTGCCAGCAGACAAGGACAGGGCTCCTACGAGCAGTACTTC. Amino acid sequence: CASRQGQGSYEQYF.

The V call is TRBV6-1, the J call TRBJ2-7; 9 nucleotides agree with TRBD2. V shed 6 bases and J 2 bases; nucleotides not matched to a gene: 8. The CDR3 consists of 15 residues. Germline V gene sequence: CDR1 MNHNS, CDR2 SASEGT. The CDR3 region has the DNA TGTGCCAGCAGCCCGGGTAGCGGGGGCACCTACGAGCAGTACTTC. Translation: CASSPGSGGTYEQYF.

The CDR3 region is CASSATGENEKLFF. CDR3 nucleotides: TGTGCCAGCAGTGCGACAGGGGAGAATGAAAAACTGTTTTTT. This chain links TRBV6-5 with TRBJ1-4, with 8 bases lining up with TRBD1. The CDR3 sequence is 14 residues long. V was pared by 5 bases and J by 5 bases, with 4 bases of the junction left unmatched. The germline V gene has CDR1 MNHEY and CDR2 SVGAGI.

The V gene is TRBV15, the J gene TRBJ1-1; the match to TRBD1 covers 9 bases. This CDR3 has 16 residues. V was clipped by 3 bases and J by 1 base; unmatched bases: 6. Germline lookup yields CDR1 LNHNV and CDR2 YYDKDF (reference sequence). The CDR3 DNA sequence: TGTGCCACCAGCAGGGAAAAACAGGGGGCGAACACTGAAGCTTTCTTT. It encodes CATSREKQGANTEAFF.

The chain links TRBV28 to TRBJ2-5; TRBD2 aligns across 7 bases. The CDR3 covers 16 residues. Germline values: CDR1 MDHEN, CDR2 SYDVKM. Trimming at V came to 5 bases and at J to 5 bases, leaving 14 bases not matched to a gene. As DNA, the CDR3 is TGTGCCAGCAGTATTCTTGAGGCGGGAGTCGATGAGACCCAGTACTTC. It codes for CASSILEAGVDETQYF.

The rearrangement joins TRBV19 to TRBJ1-5, with 9 positions matching TRBD1. This CDR3 spans 18 amino acids. Germline CDR1 is LNHDA and CDR2 is SQIVND (reference sequence). V shed 4 bases and J 6 bases; nucleotides not matched to a gene: 16. Here the CDR3 DNA reads TGTGCCAGTAGTACCAATTGGGGGGGACAGGGTGTGGGTCAGCCCCAGCATTTT. Translation: CASSTNWGGQGVGQPQHF.

The rearrangement links TRBV27 to TRBJ2-3, with 7 bases fitting TRBD2. There are 15 residues in the CDR3. Unmatched junction bases numbered 7, after V lost 6 bases and J lost 1 base. Germline CDR1 and CDR2: MNHEY and SMNVEV (reference sequence). The CDR3 protein is CASSQGGGGTDTQYF. The CDR3 DNA sequence: TGTGCCAGCAGCCAAGGTGGGGGGGGCACAGATACGCAGTATTTT.

The V gene is TRBV6-6, the J gene TRBJ1-1; D remains ambiguous. The CDR3 sequence is 13 residues long. The germline gives CDR1 MNHNY, CDR2 SVGAGI (reference sequence). Trimming pared 7 bases from V and 2 bases from J, leaving 11 bases between. CDR3 sequence (DNA): TGTGCCAGCAATACAGCCAGAAACACTGAAGCTTTCTTT. It translates to CASNTARNTEAFF.